The 28 T cell receptor beta chains presented below share a single source sample, sequenced in a study of blood T cell repertoires in COVID-19. Sequencing was performed with immunoSEQ multiplex PCR; in TCRdb, only in-frame clones are kept and a portion is missing. Of roughly 200,000 clones in the sample, around 90% are singletons; the top ten hold approximately 7%. Sequenced sample: peripheral blood. These receptors came from a man aged 35 to 55 with acute or convalescent COVID-19.

The V gene is TRBV7-3, the J gene TRBJ2-3; D is uncertain. Trimming shortened V by 3 bases and J by 1 base, and 5 bases separated the two germline ends. Germline V gives CDR1 SGHTA, CDR2 FQGTGA. CDR3 length: 13 amino acids. CDR3 DNA sequence: TGTGCCAGCAGCTTTAGTCGCACAGATACGCAGTATTTT. It yields the protein CASSFSRTDTQYF.

This clone was detected once. The chain uses TRBV3-1 (or the pseudogene TRBV3-2) and TRBJ2-3; 16 bases line up with TRBD2. Unmatched junction bases numbered 11, after V lost 4 bases and J lost 4 bases. From germline, CDR1 is LGHDT and CDR2 YNNKEL (reference sequence). This CDR3 is 19 amino acids long. The CDR3 DNA reads TGTGCCAGCAGCCTAATCCCGGGACTAGCGGGGGGGGGTTCAGATACGCAGTATTTT. Protein: CASSLIPGLAGGGSDTQYF.

This sequence joins TRBV6-5 and TRBJ2-7; TRBD1 might be the D (7 bases). Germline CDR1 MNHEY, CDR2 SVGAGI. The V end lost 6 bases, the J end lost 0 bases, and 12 bases lay between the germline ends. This CDR3 has 14 residues. CDR3 DNA sequence: TGTGCCAGCAGATCAGGGGGGAGCTCCTACGAGCAGTACTTC. Translation: CASRSGGSSYEQYF.

This chain connects TRBV6-5 to TRBJ2-7; a weak D match, TRBD1 (6 bases). The CDR3 contains 14 residues. V shed 6 bases and J shed 5 bases, with 17 bases lying between them. Germline loops: CDR1 MNHEY, CDR2 SVGAGI. CDR3 DNA: TGTGCCAGCAGACCTCCCGACAGGAGCCACGAGCAGTACTTC. Protein: CASRPPDRSHEQYF.

The chain has TRBV7-2 and TRBJ2-5, with 8 bases lining up with TRBD1. In germline, CDR1 is SGHTA, CDR2 FQGNSA. The junction had 8 bases not matched to a gene; V was cut back by 4 bases and J by 4 bases. This CDR3 comprises 15 residues. The DNA of the CDR3 is TGTGCCAGCAGCTGGGGTCCAGGGGGCGGAGAGACCCAGTACTTC. It specifies CASSWGPGGGETQYF.

The chain uses TRBV5-4 and TRBJ2-7; no definite D call. Germline assignment: CDR1 SGHNT and CDR2 YYREEE (reference sequence). The length of the CDR3 is 13 residues. The V gene lost 0 bases and the J gene lost 1 base, with 5 bases spanning the gap. CDR3 protein: CASSLGASYEQYF. The CDR3 DNA sequence: TGTGCCAGCAGCTTGGGCGCTTCCTACGAGCAGTACTTC.

This chain joins TRBV12-3 or TRBV12-4 and TRBJ2-3; possibly TRBD2 for D (6 bases). V was cut by 5 bases and J by 8 bases, with 14 bases left in between. The length of the CDR3 is 13 residues. The CDR3: CASSPGLGRTQYF. The CDR3 nucleotides read TGTGCCAGCAGTCCGGGACTGGGGCGTACGCAGTATTTT.

This clone was recorded only once. The V and J genes are TRBV6-2 or TRBV6-3 and TRBJ1-5, with D hard to call. V gave up 6 bases and J gave up 11 bases, with 20 bases separating them. This CDR3 has 14 amino acids. Germline V lookup: CDR1 MNHEY, CDR2 SVGEGT. In nucleotides, the CDR3 is TGTGCCAGCAGCCCCGGCCGGGTCGTCTGGTCCCAGCATTTT. This encodes CASSPGRVVWSQHF.

The chain links TRBV15 to TRBJ1-5; 9 positions match TRBD1. The length of the CDR3 is 18 residues. The junction had 11 bases not matched to a gene; V was cut back by 0 bases and J by 5 bases. Germline CDR1 reads LNHNV; CDR2 reads YYDKDF (reference sequence). The CDR3 region is CATSRDSPGTGPYQPQHF. The CDR3 DNA reads TGTGCCACCAGCAGAGATTCCCCCGGGACAGGGCCCTATCAGCCCCAGCATTTT.

This clone has a handful of counts. The rearrangement links TRBV7-9 to TRBJ1-5; D may be TRBD1 (5 bases). Germline V lookup: CDR1 SEHNR, CDR2 FQNEAQ (reference sequence). The ends were cut back, 4 bases at V and 4 bases at J, with 11 bases in the middle. This CDR3 has 14 residues. CDR3 DNA sequence: TGTGCCAGCAGCTCTCAGGGTGAGAATCAGCCCCAGCATTTT. The encoded protein is CASSSQGENQPQHF.

The chain couples TRBV7-9 to TRBJ1-1; no clear D gene. The V gene lost 3 bases and the J gene lost 9 bases, with 11 bases spanning the gap. The CDR3 runs 12 residues. Per germline, CDR1 SEHNR and CDR2 FQNEAQ (reference sequence). The CDR3 nucleotides read TGTGCCAGCAGCTTTACGAAGCCCAAAGCTTTCTTT. The encoded protein is CASSFTKPKAFF.

As regards this clone: In the same sample, other DNA sequences code for this CDR3. The chain combines TRBV3-1 (or the pseudogene TRBV3-2) with TRBJ1-3; tentatively, D is TRBD1 (5 bases). The V end lost 1 base, the J end lost 4 bases, and 8 bases lay between the germline ends. Germline CDR1 and CDR2: LGHDT and YNNKEL (reference sequence). The CDR3 is made up of 14 amino acids. CDR3 nucleotides: TGTGCCAGCAGCCAAGCAGGGTTCGGAAACACCATATATTTT. It yields the protein CASSQAGFGNTIYF.

This chain connects TRBV15 to TRBJ1-3, with TRBD1 identical over 7 bases. This CDR3 is 16 amino acids long. Germline CDR1 reads LNHNV; CDR2 reads YYDKDF (reference sequence). Trimming cost V 1 base and J 2 bases; bases outside gene matches: 5. CDR3 in amino acids: CATSRGTGQAGNTIYF. CDR3 coding DNA: TGTGCCACCAGCAGAGGGACAGGCCAGGCTGGAAACACCATATATTTT.

The chain carries TRBV15 and TRBJ1-2; the D gene is possibly TRBD1 (5 bases). The germline CDR1 and CDR2 sequences are LNHNV and YYDKDF (reference sequence). This CDR3 has 14 residues. V lost 0 bases to trimming and J lost 3 bases, with 8 bases between them. This chain's CDR3 is CATSRDDSDYGYTF. For the CDR3, the DNA is TGTGCCACCAGCAGAGATGACAGCGACTATGGCTACACCTTC.

The chain is built from TRBV29-1 and TRBJ2-5, with a weak D call TRBD2 (6 bases). Per the germline V gene, CDR1 is SQVTM and CDR2 is ANQGSEA. This CDR3 region has 13 residues. V lost 7 bases and J 4 bases, leaving 16 bases between the germline ends. CDR3 in DNA: TGCAGCGCCGAGGCGGGGTTAGGAGAGACCCAGTACTTC. Translated, it gives CSAEAGLGETQYF. Together with reference TRBV29-1 and TRBJ2-5, the CDR3 gives the full variable domain: SAVISQKPSRDICQRGTSLTIQCQVDSQVTMMFWYRQQPGQSLTLIATANQGSEATYESGFVIDKFPISRPNLTFSTLTVSNMSPEDSSIYLCSAEAGLGETQYFGPGTRLLVL.

This clone was seen more than once but under ten times. This chain uses TRBV7-9 with TRBJ2-2; TRBD1 aligns across 7 bases. V lost 6 bases, J lost 7 bases, and 5 bases stayed unmatched. Looked up from germline, CDR1 is SEHNR and CDR2 is FQNEAQ (reference sequence). The CDR3 sequence is 13 residues long. CDR3 nucleotide sequence: TGTGCCAGCAGATCTACAGGGGACGGGGAGCTGTTTTTT. It is translated as CASRSTGDGELFF.

The V call is TRBV6-1, the J call TRBJ1-5; possible D gene TRBD1, 5 bases. V lost 4 bases to trimming and J lost 2 bases, with 15 bases between them. CDR1 MNHNS and CDR2 SASEGT come from the germline V gene. The CDR3 loop spans 16 amino acids. The CDR3 protein is CASSGSGTYGNQPQHF. The CDR3 bases are TGTGCCAGCAGTGGAAGCGGGACGTACGGCAATCAGCCCCAGCATTTT.

The chain couples TRBV18 to TRBJ1-2; 7 positions match TRBD1. After removal of 8 bases from V and 8 bases from J, the junction contained 17 bases not matched to a gene. Germline values: CDR1 KGHSH, CDR2 LQKENI. This CDR3 comprises 15 residues. CDR3 loop: CASANKGQLGTGYTF. The CDR3 nucleotides read TGTGCCAGCGCAAACAAGGGACAGTTGGGGACCGGCTACACCTTC. Complete variable domain (other parts from reference TRBV18 and TRBJ1-2): NAGVMQNPRHLVRRRGQEARLRCSPMKGHSHVYWYRQLPEEGLKFMVYLQKENIIDESGMPKERFSAEFPKEGPSILRIQQVVRGDSAAYFCASANKGQLGTGYTFGSGTRLTVV.

The chain links TRBV7-9 to TRBJ2-3; 12 positions agree with TRBD2. Germline V CDR1 and CDR2: SEHNR, FQNEAQ (reference sequence). CDR3 size: 15 residues. V lost 5 bases and J lost 7; bases outside the gene matches: 7. The DNA of the CDR3 is TGTGCCAGCAGCACGACTAGCGGGGGAGCTAATACGCAGTATTTT. It codes for CASSTTSGGANTQYF.

This clone was seen a few times. This chain uses TRBV18 with TRBJ1-2, with no clear D. This CDR3 comprises 12 residues. The germline V gene has CDR1 KGHSH and CDR2 LQKENI. V lost 0 bases to trimming and J lost 7 bases, with 6 bases between them. CDR3: CASSPPAGGYTF. The CDR3 DNA reads as TGTGCCAGCTCACCACCGGCTGGTGGCTACACCTTC. The full variable domain, rest sourced from reference TRBV18 and TRBJ1-2, is NAGVMQNPRHLVRRRGQEARLRCSPMKGHSHVYWYRQLPEEGLKFMVYLQKENIIDESGMPKERFSAEFPKEGPSILRIQQVVRGDSAAYFCASSPPAGGYTFGSGTRLTVV.

This clone has only one observation. V is TRBV3-1 (or the pseudogene TRBV3-2) and J is TRBJ1-3; TRBD1 aligns across 8 bases. There are 15 residues in the CDR3. Germline-derived CDR1 and CDR2 are LGHDT and YNNKEL (reference sequence). Germline trimming cut 4 bases from V and 4 bases from J; bases unmatched to any gene: 6. The CDR3 region has the DNA TGTGCCAGCAGCCTCGGACAGGGAATAGGAAACACCATATATTTT. It translates to CASSLGQGIGNTIYF.

The chain uses TRBV6-5 and TRBJ2-7; D gene unclear. V lost 6 bases to trimming and J lost 5 bases, with 8 bases between them. Germline V gives CDR1 MNHEY, CDR2 SVGAGI. This CDR3 spans 11 amino acids. CDR3 region: CASRALHEQYF. As DNA, the CDR3 is TGTGCCAGCAGGGCACTACACGAGCAGTACTTC.

The J gene is TRBJ1-4, the V gene TRBV9; maybe TRBD1 (5 bases). Germline lookup yields CDR1 SGDLS and CDR2 YYNGEE. V was shortened by 3 bases and J by 0 bases, with 9 bases between the two germline ends. This CDR3 contains 15 residues. The CDR3 DNA reads TGTGCCAGCAGCGACGACAGAGCAACTAATGAAAAACTGTTTTTT. Its translation is CASSDDRATNEKLFF.

This chain connects TRBV30 to TRBJ1-4, with D possibly matching TRBD1 (5 bases). V lost 5 bases and J lost 3, with 25 bases in between. The CDR3 sequence is 18 residues long. CDR1 and CDR2 (germline): GTSNPN, SVGIG (reference sequence). CDR3 sequence (DNA): TGTGCCTGGGATCAGGTGGAGGGGAGACGGACGGCTAATGAAAAACTGTTTTTT. It translates to CAWDQVEGRRTANEKLFF.

J is TRBJ1-2 and V is TRBV28; possibly TRBD1 for D (6 bases). The CDR3 is 13 amino acids. Germline V CDR1 and CDR2: MDHEN, SYDVKM. V dropped 7 bases and J dropped 4 bases, with 13 bases sitting between them. CDR3 in DNA: TGTGCCAGCAAAACAGGGTACTCCTATGGCTACACCTTC. This gives the protein CASKTGYSYGYTF.

The chain joins TRBV4-2 to TRBJ2-7, with TRBD2 matching 11 bases. The CDR3 length is 15 residues. Germline V gene sequence: CDR1 LGHNA, CDR2 YNFKEQ. The V and J ends lost 0 bases and 2 bases, in that order; junction bases with no gene match: 0. CDR3 coding DNA: TGTGCCAGCAGCCAAGATAGCGGGGGGGCCTACGAGCAGTACTTC. Protein sequence: CASSQDSGGAYEQYF.

The CDR3 is CASSALPQGKEQYNEQFF. The CDR3 bases are TGTGCCAGCAGCGCCCTACCTCAGGGTAAAGAACAGTACAATGAGCAGTTCTTC. The chain combines TRBV9 with TRBJ2-1, with D possibly matching TRBD1 (5 bases). Germline assignment: CDR1 SGDLS and CDR2 YYNGEE. The CDR3 covers 18 residues. V lost 3 bases, J lost 4 bases, and 23 bases lay in between. Together with reference TRBV9 and TRBJ2-1, the CDR3 gives the full variable domain: DSGVTQTPKHLITATGQRVTLRCSPRSGDLSVYWYQQSLDQGLQFLIQYYNGEERAKGNILERFSAQQFPDLHSELNLSSLELGDSALYFCASSALPQGKEQYNEQFFGPGTRLTVL.

The rearrangement joins TRBV7-9 to TRBJ1-2; 10 positions agree with TRBD1. The junction had 1 base not matched to a gene; V was cut back by 3 bases and J by 3 bases. Germline assignment: CDR1 SEHNR and CDR2 FQNEAQ (reference sequence). CDR3 length: 14 residues. CDR3 sequence reads: CASSFGQGDYGYTF. The CDR3 DNA follows: TGTGCCAGCAGCTTTGGACAGGGGGACTATGGCTACACCTTC.